Listed here are 15 T cell receptor beta chains from one sample, sequenced in a study of brain metastases from non-small cell lung cancer (dated by TCRdb to between 2019 and 2020). Libraries were constructed by the immunoSEQ multiplex PCR assay. The source is immuneACCESS, and TCRdb retained only in-frame sequences with V and J called. Part of the clones is not carried over; for the studies checked, unresolved V genes explain less than half of this, and the remainder is unexplained. This sample is represented by approximately 3,500 clones; 86% of them were singletons. The ten largest clones take up about 3.2% of the sample. The material sequenced was primary lung tumor tissue. This specimen's cell subset or site label, interpreted: primary lung tumor paired with brain metastasis. The receptors come from a donor over 35 with non-small cell lung cancer.

The table lists this clone with a count of one. The chain recombines TRBV7-9 with TRBJ2-2; no firm D call. Per the germline V gene, CDR1 is SEHNR and CDR2 is FQNEAQ (reference sequence). The CDR3 length is 12 residues. Trimming took 4 bases from V and 5 from J, leaving 5 bases between them. CDR3 amino acids: CASSSNTGELFF. The DNA for the CDR3 is TGTGCCAGCAGCTCCAATACCGGGGAGCTGTTTTTT.

The V call is TRBV18, the J call TRBJ2-1; possibly TRBD2 for D (6 bases). Germline-derived CDR1 and CDR2 are KGHSH and LQKENI. Trimming pared 4 bases from V and 0 bases from J, leaving 10 bases between. The CDR3 is 15 residues long. The CDR3 region is CASSQDYSSYNEQFF. DNA for the CDR3: TGTGCCAGCTCACAGGACTATTCCTCCTACAATGAGCAGTTCTTC.

This chain uses TRBV9 with TRBJ2-1; the match to TRBD1 covers 8 bases. This CDR3 is 15 amino acids long. Unmatched junction bases numbered 3, after V lost 3 bases and J lost 1 base. Germline V gene lookup returns CDR1 SGDLS and CDR2 YYNGEE. CDR3 in DNA: TGTGCCAGCAGCGGAGGGACAGGTTCCTACAATGAGCAGTTCTTC. Its translation is CASSGGTGSYNEQFF.

In its sample, this clone was seen once. The CDR3 sequence is CASSVEGASGGKETQYF. The CDR3 DNA sequence: TGTGCCAGCAGCGTAGAAGGGGCTAGCGGGGGAAAAGAGACCCAGTACTTC. The chain uses TRBV9 and TRBJ2-5; 10 bases align to TRBD2. The ends lost 0 bases at V and 3 bases at J; junction bases unmatched: 8. CDR1 is SGDLS and CDR2 is YYNGEE in the germline V gene. The CDR3 has 17 residues.

The gene calls are TRBV7-9 and TRBJ1-1; 7 nucleotides align to TRBD1. Germline V CDR1 and CDR2: SEHNR, FQNEAQ (reference sequence). The CDR3 totals 15 residues. V dropped 7 bases and J dropped 0; count of bases not matched to a gene: 8. The CDR3 protein is CASNPRQGLNTEAFF. In DNA, the CDR3 is TGTGCCAGCAACCCTCGACAGGGTTTGAACACTGAAGCTTTCTTT.

The gene calls are TRBV5-4 and TRBJ2-1; 9 positions match TRBD1. V dropped 3 bases and J dropped 7; count of bases not matched to a gene: 8. Germline values: CDR1 SGHNT, CDR2 YYREEE (reference sequence). The CDR3 is made up of 15 amino acids. The CDR3 sequence is CASSSPGQGLNEQFF. The CDR3 DNA reads TGTGCCAGCAGCTCCCCGGGACAGGGTTTGAATGAGCAGTTCTTC.

V gene TRBV29-1 combines with J gene TRBJ1-1, with a weak D call TRBD1 (5 bases). This CDR3 region has 13 residues. Trimming took 3 bases from V and 3 from J, leaving 11 bases between them. The germline CDR1 and CDR2 sequences are SQVTM and ANQGSEA. The CDR3 protein is CSVEWGGYTEAFF. The CDR3 coding sequence is TGCAGCGTTGAGTGGGGGGGTTACACTGAAGCTTTCTTT.

Here the CDR3 reads CASSPGSNTGELFF. CDR3 nucleotide sequence: TGTGCCAGCTCACCAGGGTCCAACACCGGGGAGCTGTTTTTT. The rearrangement uses TRBV18 and TRBJ2-2; no reliable D call. V gave up 2 bases and J gave up 2 bases, with 6 bases separating them. CDR3 length: 14 amino acids. The germline V gene has CDR1 KGHSH and CDR2 LQKENI.

The sample holds one count of this clone. Germline and junction disagree at one end, which may indicate a read error. The rearrangement uses TRBV27 and TRBJ1-1; 8 bases are shared with TRBD1. Looked up from germline, CDR1 is MNHEY and CDR2 is SMNVEV (reference sequence). This CDR3 is built from 14 residues. CDR3 residues: CASSGQGANTEALF. The CDR3 DNA sequence: TGTGCCAGCAGCGGACAGGGAGCGAACACTGAAGCTCTCTTT.

The gene calls are TRBV18 and TRBJ2-3; no reliable D call. Looked up from germline, CDR1 is KGHSH and CDR2 is LQKENI. The CDR3 contains 13 residues. The V gene lost 3 bases and the J gene lost 2 bases, with 6 bases spanning the gap. The chain's CDR3 is CASSPDFTDTQYF. As DNA, the CDR3 is TGTGCCAGCTCACCCGACTTCACAGATACGCAGTATTTT.

Only a few counts were recorded for this clone. The sample carries other DNA sequences with the same CDR3. The chain combines TRBV6-2 or TRBV6-3 with TRBJ1-6; D might be TRBD1 (6 bases). The ends were cut back, 5 bases at V and 10 bases at J, with 9 bases in the middle. CDR3 length: 12 amino acids. Germline V gives CDR1 MNHEY, CDR2 SVGEGT. CDR3 sequence reads: CASSQGFSPLHF. The CDR3 DNA follows: TGTGCCAGCAGTCAGGGGTTCTCACCCCTCCACTTT.

The chain joins TRBV3-1 (or the pseudogene TRBV3-2) to TRBJ1-2; D might be TRBD1 (5 bases). Germline V gene lookup returns CDR1 LGHDT and CDR2 YNNKEL (reference sequence). Trimming stripped 2 bases from V and 4 bases from J, with 17 bases between. This CDR3 contains 16 residues. CDR3 in amino acids: CASSQYARVNRYGYTF. The CDR3 DNA sequence: TGTGCCAGCAGCCAATACGCCAGGGTAAATCGCTATGGCTACACCTTC.

V gene TRBV5-6 combines with J gene TRBJ2-3, with D perhaps being TRBD1 or TRBD2 (5 bases each). Germline values: CDR1 SGHDT, CDR2 YYEEEE. This CDR3 contains 13 residues. Trimming removed 3 bases from V and 4 bases from J, with 9 bases in between. CDR3 sequence reads: CASSYGAPDTQYF. Here the CDR3 DNA reads TGTGCCAGCAGCTACGGGGCGCCAGATACGCAGTATTTT.

The CDR3 here is CASSPADSRYEQYF. In nucleotides, the CDR3 is TGTGCCAGCAGCCCGGCGGATTCTCGTTACGAGCAGTACTTC. This rearrangement joins TRBV7-9 to TRBJ2-7; D gene ambiguous. Germline lookup yields CDR1 SEHNR and CDR2 FQNEAQ (reference sequence). V was pared by 5 bases and J by 4 bases, with 15 bases between. The CDR3 has 14 amino acids.

V and J are TRBV12-5 and TRBJ2-7; D possibly corresponds to TRBD1 (5 bases). Germline CDR1 is LGHNT and CDR2 is FRNRAP. Trimming removed 1 base at V and 5 bases at J, with 9 bases between. This CDR3 region has 13 residues. CDR3 region: CASGLAGPNEQYF. The CDR3 coding sequence is TGTGCTAGTGGTTTGGCAGGGCCCAACGAGCAGTACTTC.